The rows below give T cell receptor beta chains drawn from one sample of a study of breast tumors, draining lymph nodes, adjacent tissues. In TCRdb, the multiplex PCR reads were re-called with MiXCR into one record per CDR3 protein. This table has fewer than 80,000 distinct CDR3 sequences, approximately 45% appearing once. The specimen was breast tumor tissue. Receptors originate from a female donor with breast cancer. Some clones in this sample may be carry-over from other donors' samples. Each CDR3 is given with its conserved first and last residue. The size of a clone is reported for some rows only, either as once, few or many, or as a class for expanded clones.

size: many; V: TRBV4-2; CDR3: CASMSRAGGGNYGYTF
size: many; V: TRBV11-3; CDR3: CASSSQQGADTQYF
size: -; V: TRBV5-1; CDR3: CASSLSAGTDTQYF
size: many; V: TRBV4-1; CDR3: CASSQDAPGTVGLNEQFF
size: many; V: TRBV6-7; CDR3: CASSWVGATNHEQYF
size: -; V: TRBV20-1; CDR3: CSARDSSDAGTYNEQFF
size: -; V: TRBV6-5; CDR3: CASSYGAGLAGGIAYNEQFF
size: -; V: TRBV20-1; CDR3: CSARAGGRGGQPQHF
size: many; V: TRBV27; CDR3: CASRQGVYSYEQYF
size: -; V: TRBV7-8; CDR3: CASESGPFNQPQHF
size: -; V: TRBV6-5; CDR3: CASSLRTGSLIYGYTF
size: -; V: TRBV20-1; CDR3: CSARDRGSDRGTQYF
size: many; V: TRBV11-2; CDR3: CASSLAPGPTAYEQYF
size: many; V: TRBV4-2; CDR3: CASSPNSGTIYYEQYF
size: many; V: TRBV19; CDR3: CASSTPTGYQPQHF
size: large; V: TRBV2; CDR3: CASRTANSPLHF
size: many; V: TRBV12-5; CDR3: CASGLPITGLGTGELFF
size: many; V: TRBV12-3/TRBV12-4; CDR3: CASTPGGPYGYTF
size: many; V: TRBV5-4; CDR3: CASSLGGSGSSYNEQFF
size: once; V: TRBV7-9; CDR3: CASSPTGAVSTF
size: -; V: TRBV20-1; CDR3: CSARGKSGGGGWYEQYF
size: many; V: TRBV5-6; CDR3: CASSLDRGTDTQYF
size: many; V: TRBV4-2; CDR3: CASSQEGTGLSNYGYTF
size: -; V: TRBV20-1; CDR3: CSCLIGAVGYGGYTF
size: few; V: TRBV3-1; CDR3: CASSHRGRATEAFF
size: many; V: TRBV6-2/TRBV6-3; CDR3: CASISAHSGNTIYF
size: many; V: TRBV7-6; CDR3: CASSLAFLDGWYNEQFF
size: many; V: TRBV20-1; CDR3: CSAGPGLFKFGTSGAYEQYF
size: few; V: TRBV20-1; CDR3: CSARSTGYPTYGYPF
size: -; V: TRBV7-7; CDR3: CASSPGQGSQPQHF
size: few; V: TRBV10-3; CDR3: CAIRKGEGRYGYTF
size: -; V: TRBV9; CDR3: CASSVSGSWGDTEAFF
size: many; V: TRBV12-3/TRBV12-4; CDR3: CASSLHGGLGEKLFF
size: many; V: TRBV19; CDR3: CASSIGTGNYGYTF
size: few; V: TRBV12-3/TRBV12-4; CDR3: CASSLAGGRDGYTF
size: -; V: TRBV20-1; CDR3: CSATGTSGRLFQETQHF
size: -; V: TRBV19; CDR3: CASSISGPETQHF
size: many; V: TRBV11-2; CDR3: CASRRPGGDPGRTDTQYF
size: -; V: TRBV4-2; CDR3: CASSKVPGKLQETQYF
size: many; V: TRBV2; CDR3: CASRGGQNYGYTF
size: many; V: TRBV12-3/TRBV12-4; CDR3: CASSFVRKNEKLFF
size: many; V: TRBV6-9; CDR3: CASTYGYEQFF